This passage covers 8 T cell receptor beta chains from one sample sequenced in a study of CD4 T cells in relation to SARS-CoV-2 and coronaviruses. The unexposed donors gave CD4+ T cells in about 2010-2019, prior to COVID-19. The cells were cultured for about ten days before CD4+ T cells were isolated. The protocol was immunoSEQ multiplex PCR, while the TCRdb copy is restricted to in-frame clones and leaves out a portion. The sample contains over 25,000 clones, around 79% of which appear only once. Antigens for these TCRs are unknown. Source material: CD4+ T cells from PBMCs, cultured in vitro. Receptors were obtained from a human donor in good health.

The DNA for the CDR3 is TGCGCCAGCAGCTTGAACCAGGGGCTAGAAGATACGCAGTATTTT. Protein sequence: CASSLNQGLEDTQYF. This chain uses TRBV5-1 with TRBJ2-3, with D possibly matching TRBD1 (6 bases). Germline lookup yields CDR1 SGHRS and CDR2 YFSETQ. The CDR3 consists of 15 residues. V was clipped by 1 base and J by 5 bases, with 14 bases between them. The complete variable domain, with remaining parts taken from reference TRBV5-1 and TRBJ2-3, reads KAGVTQTPRYLIKTRGQQVTLSCSPISGHRSVSWYQQTPGQGLQFLFEYFSETQRNKGNFPGRFSGRQFSNSRSEMNVSTLELGDSALYLCASSLNQGLEDTQYFGPGTRLTVL.

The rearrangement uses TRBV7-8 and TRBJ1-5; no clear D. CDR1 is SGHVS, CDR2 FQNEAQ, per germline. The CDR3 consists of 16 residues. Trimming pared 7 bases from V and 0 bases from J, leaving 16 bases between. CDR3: CASNPEPGRSNQPQHF. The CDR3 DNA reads TGTGCCAGCAACCCAGAGCCGGGCCGTAGCAATCAGCCCCAGCATTTT. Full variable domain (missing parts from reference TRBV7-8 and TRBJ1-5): GAGVSQSPRYKVAKRGQDVALRCDPISGHVSLFWYQQALGQGPEFLTYFQNEAQLDKSGLPSDRFFAERPEGSVSTLKIQRTQQEDSAVYLCASNPEPGRSNQPQHFGDGTRLSIL.

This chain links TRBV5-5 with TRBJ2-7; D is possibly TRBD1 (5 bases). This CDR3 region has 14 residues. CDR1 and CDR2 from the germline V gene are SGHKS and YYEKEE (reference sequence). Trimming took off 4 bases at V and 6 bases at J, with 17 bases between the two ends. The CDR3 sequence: CASSVPREGAEQYF. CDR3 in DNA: TGTGCCAGCAGCGTCCCCAGGGAAGGGGCCGAGCAGTACTTC.

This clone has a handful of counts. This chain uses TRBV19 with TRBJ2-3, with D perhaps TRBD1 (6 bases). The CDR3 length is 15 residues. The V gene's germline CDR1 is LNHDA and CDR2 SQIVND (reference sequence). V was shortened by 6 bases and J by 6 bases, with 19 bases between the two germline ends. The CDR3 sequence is CASSRTAGQPDTQYF. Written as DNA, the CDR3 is TGTGCCAGTAGCAGAACCGCCGGACAGCCCGATACGCAGTATTTT. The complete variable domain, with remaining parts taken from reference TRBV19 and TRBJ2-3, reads DGGITQSPKYLFRKEGQNVTLSCEQNLNHDAMYWYRQDPGQGLRLIYYSQIVNDFQKGDIAEGYSVSREKKESFPLTVTSAQKNPTAFYLCASSRTAGQPDTQYFGPGTRLTVL.

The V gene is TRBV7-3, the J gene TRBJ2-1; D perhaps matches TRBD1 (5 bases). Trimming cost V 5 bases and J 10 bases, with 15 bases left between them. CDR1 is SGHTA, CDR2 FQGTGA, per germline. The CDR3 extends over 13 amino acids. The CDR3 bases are TGTGCCAGCAGCCTCCAGGGAATGGGGGAGCAGTTCTTC. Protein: CASSLQGMGEQFF.

The chain's CDR3 is CASSPEGRGGTDTQYF. CDR3 nucleotide sequence: TGCGCCAGCAGCCCCGAAGGCAGGGGAGGAACAGATACGCAGTATTTT. The gene calls are TRBV5-1 and TRBJ2-3; D is perhaps TRBD1 or TRBD2 (6 bases each). The CDR3 is 16 amino acids. Germline V gene sequence: CDR1 SGHRS, CDR2 YFSETQ. V shed 4 bases and J shed 3 bases, with 18 bases lying between them.

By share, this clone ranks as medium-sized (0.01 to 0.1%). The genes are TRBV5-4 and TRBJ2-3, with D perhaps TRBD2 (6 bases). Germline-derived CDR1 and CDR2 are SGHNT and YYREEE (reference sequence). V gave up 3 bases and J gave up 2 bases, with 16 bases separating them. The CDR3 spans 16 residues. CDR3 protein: CASSWGVVADTDTQYF. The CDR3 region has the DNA TGTGCCAGCAGCTGGGGGGTGGTAGCGGACACAGATACGCAGTATTTT.

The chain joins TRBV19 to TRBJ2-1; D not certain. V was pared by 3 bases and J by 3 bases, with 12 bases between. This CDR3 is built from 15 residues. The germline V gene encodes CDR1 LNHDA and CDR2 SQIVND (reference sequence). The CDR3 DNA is TGTGCCAGTAGTATTGACTTCAACATCTACAATGAGCAGTTCTTC. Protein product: CASSIDFNIYNEQFF. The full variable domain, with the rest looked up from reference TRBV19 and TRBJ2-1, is DGGITQSPKYLFRKEGQNVTLSCEQNLNHDAMYWYRQDPGQGLRLIYYSQIVNDFQKGDIAEGYSVSREKKESFPLTVTSAQKNPTAFYLCASSIDFNIYNEQFFGPGTRLTVL.